This TCR beta chain was retrieved from a study of beta chain features in type 1 diabetes. This clone came up a few times. No antigen is known for it. The sample has other DNA sequences that encode this CDR3 too. A sort by CD45RO/CCR7/CD25/CD127/CD95/CD27 yielded CD4+ naive, central memory, regulatory and stem cell-like memory cells. Purity of each sorted population was above 95%. V dropped 3 bases and J dropped 2 bases, with 7 bases sitting between them. The CDR3 totals 13 residues. Germline CDR1 reads KGHSH; CDR2 reads LQKENI. Study-wide results and caveats: Among all four CD4+ subsets, Type 1 diabetes patients had TCRB CDR3s that were moderately but significantly shorter. VDJ junctions in type 1 diabetes patients carried more deletions and fewer insertions.

The whole isolated RNA underwent reverse transcription, so sequencing captured expressed TCRB transcripts. Only in-frame clones appear in the TCRdb table, and some are missing; sequencing was by immunoSEQ multiplex PCR. The data show 500,000 to 850,000 clones, roughly 13% seen once. The sequence came from a young man with type 1 diabetes. Source material: naive CD4+ T cells from blood. This chain joins TRBV18 and TRBJ2-5; D gene ambiguous. CDR3 nucleotides: TGTGCCAGCTCACCCCCGACACAAGAGACCCAGTACTTC. It yields the protein CASSPPTQETQYF.